The 26 T cell receptor beta chains given below trace back to one sample, sequenced in a study of blood T cell repertoires in COVID-19. Sequenced by immunoSEQ multiplex PCR; TCRdb stores in-frame clones only, minus some. The sample includes 150,000 to 200,000 clones, 81% seen only once; the top ten take approximately 10%. The sequenced sample was peripheral blood. The receptors stem from a human donor in a cohort sampled during active COVID-19.

The chain uses TRBV5-6 and TRBJ2-1, with 7 bases that match TRBD2. The CDR3 is made up of 15 amino acids. Germline V CDR1 and CDR2: SGHDT, YYEEEE. The V segment lost 5 bases and the J segment 10 bases; nucleotides outside the gene matches: 15. The CDR3 nucleotides read TGTGCCAGCAGGGAGGGAGGGACTATCATTGGGGAGCAGTTCTTC. It codes for CASREGGTIIGEQFF.

This chain links TRBV18 with TRBJ1-4; 11 bases are shared with TRBD1. V was pared by 6 bases and J by 12 bases, with 9 bases of the junction left unmatched. Per germline, CDR1 KGHSH and CDR2 LQKENI. There are 14 residues in the CDR3. CDR3 protein: CASSVGQGAAELFF. As DNA, the CDR3 is TGTGCCAGCTCCGTCGGACAGGGGGCTGCAGAACTGTTTTTT.

This chain links TRBV18 with TRBJ1-2; TRBD1 matches at 8 bases. CDR3 length equals 12 residues. V was pared by 5 bases and J by 6 bases, with 2 bases of the junction left unmatched. CDR1 is KGHSH and CDR2 is LQKENI in the germline V gene. DNA for the CDR3: TGTGCCAGCTCAGCGACAGGGGATGGCTACACCTTC. As protein: CASSATGDGYTF.

The genes are TRBV6-6 and TRBJ1-1, with no clear D. The germline V gene has CDR1 MNHNY and CDR2 SVGAGI (reference sequence). CDR3 length: 12 amino acids. V lost 1 base to trimming and J lost 7 bases, with 7 bases between them. The CDR3 nucleotides read TGTGCCAGCAGTTACTTGGCAGGTGAAGCTTTCTTT. This translates into CASSYLAGEAFF.

CDR3 residues: CASSGPGLRPGNEQFF. The CDR3 DNA reads as TGTGCCAGCAGTGGACCGGGACTCCGTCCTGGGAATGAGCAGTTCTTC. This rearrangement joins TRBV6-1 to TRBJ2-1; tentative D call: TRBD2 (6 bases). This CDR3 region has 16 residues. The V gene lost 4 bases and the J gene lost 7 bases, with 20 bases spanning the gap. From germline, CDR1 is MNHNS and CDR2 SASEGT.

The V gene is TRBV29-1, the J gene TRBJ1-2, with 7 nucleotides matching TRBD1. The CDR3 runs to 12 residues. Germline CDR1 reads SQVTM; CDR2 reads ANQGSEA. Losses at the gene ends were 3 bases for V and 8 bases for J; bases not matched to a gene: 6. CDR3 residues: CSVDVQGGGYTF. For the CDR3, the DNA is TGCAGCGTTGATGTGCAGGGGGGCGGCTACACCTTC.

The V and J genes are TRBV28 and TRBJ1-5; the match to TRBD1 covers 9 bases. This CDR3 region has 16 residues. Germline V gives CDR1 MDHEN, CDR2 SYDVKM. J lost 6 bases, V lost 3 bases, and 9 bases had no gene match. As DNA, the CDR3 is TGTGCCAGCAGTTTCTTGGACAGGGGTAAGGGTCAGCCCCAGCATTTT. Amino acid sequence: CASSFLDRGKGQPQHF.

The V gene is TRBV7-9, the J gene TRBJ1-3; maybe TRBD1 (5 bases). CDR3 size: 14 residues. The V and J ends lost 4 bases and 4 bases respectively, with 11 bases between them. Germline CDR1 and CDR2: SEHNR and FQNEAQ (reference sequence). CDR3 DNA sequence: TGTGCCAGCAGCTCGACCAGGGTCGGAAACACCATATATTTT. Translated, it gives CASSSTRVGNTIYF.

This chain uses TRBV30 with TRBJ1-5; 7 bases are shared with TRBD1. Looked up from germline, CDR1 is GTSNPN and CDR2 is SVGIG (reference sequence). This CDR3 comprises 16 residues. The V segment lost 2 bases and the J segment 0 bases; nucleotides outside the gene matches: 7. CDR3 nucleotides: TGTGCCTGGAGTCTCCGACAGGGAGGTAGCAATCAGCCCCAGCATTTT. This gives the protein CAWSLRQGGSNQPQHF.

The chain carries TRBV7-2 and TRBJ2-7, with 8 positions matching TRBD2. This CDR3 is built from 18 residues. J gave up 0 bases and V 5 bases, and 15 bases lay outside the gene matches. In germline, CDR1 is SGHTA, CDR2 FQGNSA. The CDR3 is CASSQRATSGYFSYEQYF. CDR3 sequence (DNA): TGTGCCAGCAGCCAGAGGGCTACTAGCGGTTATTTCTCCTACGAGCAGTACTTC.

The chain carries TRBV7-2 and TRBJ2-7; TRBD2 matches at 7 bases. This CDR3 is 14 amino acids long. Per the germline V gene, CDR1 is SGHTA and CDR2 is FQGNSA. J was trimmed by 0 bases and V by 3 bases; bases with no gene match: 2. DNA for the CDR3: TGTGCCAGCAGCTTCCGGGACTACTCCTACGAGCAGTACTTC. Protein product: CASSFRDYSYEQYF.

The chain carries TRBV6-1 and TRBJ1-3; tentatively, D is TRBD1 (6 bases). V was cut by 1 base and J by 8 bases, with 15 bases left in between. CDR1 is MNHNS and CDR2 is SASEGT in the germline V gene. CDR3 length: 15 amino acids. Written as DNA, the CDR3 is TGTGCCAGCAGTGAAGGGCAGGGGCGCCCTCACACCATATATTTT. The encoded protein is CASSEGQGRPHTIYF.

This clone was observed a few times. The rearrangement uses TRBV18 and TRBJ2-7; possibly TRBD1 for D (6 bases). This CDR3 has 14 amino acids. Germline CDR1 is KGHSH and CDR2 is LQKENI. V was cut by 3 bases and J by 7 bases, with 16 bases left in between. The CDR3 sequence is CASSPRTVGEEQYF. The DNA for the CDR3 is TGTGCCAGCTCACCCAGGACAGTCGGGGAAGAGCAGTACTTC.

The rearrangement joins TRBV14 to TRBJ1-6; TRBD1 agrees at 7 bases. With V trimmed by 4 bases and J by 5 bases, 5 bases remained unmatched. There are 15 residues in the CDR3. CDR1 and CDR2 from the germline V gene are SGHDN and FVKESK. CDR3 in amino acids: CASSPTGTNNSPLHF. The CDR3 bases are TGTGCCAGCAGCCCGACAGGGACGAATAATTCACCCCTCCACTTT.

In DNA, the CDR3 is TGTGCCAGCAAGTGGGGGGAGGAAGAGCAGTACTTC. Its translation is CASKWGEEEQYF. V is TRBV11-2 and J is TRBJ2-7, with D possibly being TRBD2 (6 bases). The CDR3 has 12 amino acids. Trimming took off 7 bases at V and 7 bases at J, with 14 bases between the two ends. Looked up from germline, CDR1 is SGHAT and CDR2 is FQNNGV. Full variable domain (missing parts from reference TRBV11-2 and TRBJ2-7): EAGVAQSPRYKIIEKRQSVAFWCNPISGHATLYWYQQILGQGPKLLIQFQNNGVVDDSQLPKDRFSAERLKGVDSTLKIQPAKLEDSAVYLCASKWGEEEQYFGPGTRLTVT.

This clone occurred once. V gene TRBV14 combines with J gene TRBJ2-2, with D unclear. The germline V gene encodes CDR1 SGHDN and CDR2 FVKESK. V was cut by 5 bases and J by 3 bases, with 4 bases left in between. The CDR3 has 12 amino acids. CDR3 sequence reads: CASSTDTGELFF. DNA of the CDR3: TGTGCCAGCAGCACAGACACCGGGGAGCTGTTTTTT.

The V and J genes are TRBV19 and TRBJ2-7; TRBD2 is a possible D gene (6 bases). Trimming removed 5 bases at V and 5 bases at J, with 13 bases between. The CDR3 extends over 13 amino acids. Per germline, CDR1 LNHDA and CDR2 SQIVND (reference sequence). The CDR3 nucleotides are TGTGCCAGTAGTCCGAGGGGAGGAAACGAGCAGTACTTC. As protein: CASSPRGGNEQYF.

Only a few counts were recorded for this clone. The gene calls are TRBV6-6 and TRBJ2-3; D uncertain. The CDR3 is made up of 14 amino acids. Germline V gene lookup returns CDR1 MNHNY and CDR2 SVGAGI (reference sequence). Trimming pared 8 bases from V and 0 bases from J, leaving 12 bases between. The DNA for the CDR3 is TGTGCCAGCCAGCGCGGCACCAGCACAGATACGCAGTATTTT. Its translation: CASQRGTSTDTQYF.

V gene TRBV9 combines with J gene TRBJ1-1; D perhaps matches TRBD1 (6 bases). The CDR3 contains 12 residues. V lost 4 bases and J 11 bases, leaving 15 bases between the germline ends. Germline values: CDR1 SGDLS, CDR2 YYNGEE. In DNA, the CDR3 is TGTGCCAGCAGCCCACGGGGGGCAGCTGCTTTCTTT. Protein: CASSPRGAAAFF.

This rearrangement joins TRBV3-1 (or the pseudogene TRBV3-2) to TRBJ1-6; TRBD1 matches at 8 bases. The germline gives CDR1 LGHDT, CDR2 YNNKEL (reference sequence). The CDR3 extends over 18 amino acids. Trimming cost V 2 bases and J 0 bases; bases outside gene matches: 6. As DNA, the CDR3 is TGTGCCAGCAGCCAACGACAGGGGCCTAGCTCCTATAATTCACCCCTCCACTTT. It encodes CASSQRQGPSSYNSPLHF.

This clone turned up a few times. J is TRBJ1-2 and V is TRBV28; D is unclear. The CDR3 covers 12 residues. V shed 6 bases and J shed 7 bases, with 12 bases lying between them. The V gene's germline CDR1 is MDHEN and CDR2 SYDVKM. The CDR3 protein is CASSPGVGGYTF. The CDR3 DNA follows: TGTGCCAGCAGCCCCGGTGTCGGTGGCTACACCTTC.

Points on this clone: At the DNA level, this CDR3 is encoded by other sequences in the same sample as well. The rearrangement joins TRBV2 to TRBJ2-2; the match to TRBD2 covers 10 bases. V shed 7 bases, J shed 2 bases, and the junction held 4 bases outside the gene matches. The CDR3 runs 15 residues. Germline V gene lookup returns CDR1 SNHLY and CDR2 FYNNEI. The CDR3 sequence: CASIGLADNTGELFF. The CDR3 coding sequence is TGTGCCAGCATCGGACTAGCGGATAACACCGGGGAGCTGTTTTTT.

The chain couples TRBV18 to TRBJ2-7; D not certain. The CDR3 contains 14 residues. V was trimmed by 0 bases and J by 1 base, leaving 7 bases between them. Germline loops: CDR1 KGHSH, CDR2 LQKENI. The CDR3 protein is CASSPPYLSYEQYF. CDR3 DNA: TGTGCCAGCTCACCACCGTACTTATCCTACGAGCAGTACTTC.

CDR3 protein: CASSPPAGGVEKLFF. The CDR3, as DNA: TGTGCCAGCAGCCCCCCCGCCGGGGGGGTTGAAAAACTGTTTTTT. The rearrangement uses TRBV7-9 and TRBJ1-4, with D tentatively TRBD1 (5 bases). The CDR3 is 15 residues long. Germline V gene sequence: CDR1 SEHNR, CDR2 FQNEAQ (reference sequence). The V and J ends lost 5 bases and 7 bases respectively, with 17 bases between them.

This clone was detected only once. This chain joins TRBV28 and TRBJ1-2; possible D gene TRBD1, 5 bases. CDR3 size: 12 residues. CDR1 and CDR2 (germline): MDHEN, SYDVKM. The germline V and J ends were trimmed by 5 bases and 9 bases, with 13 bases remaining between them. CDR3: CASSSRVHSYTF. In DNA, the CDR3 is TGTGCCAGCAGTAGCAGGGTTCATAGCTACACCTTC.

There are many counts of this clone. The chain is built from TRBV30 and TRBJ2-1; the match to TRBD1 covers 8 bases. The CDR3 is made up of 14 amino acids. Germline trimming cut 0 bases from V and 7 bases from J; bases unmatched to any gene: 5. Germline loops: CDR1 GTSNPN, CDR2 SVGIG (reference sequence). The CDR3 region is CAWSVGDRRNEQFF. As DNA, the CDR3 is TGTGCCTGGAGTGTAGGGGACAGGCGTAATGAGCAGTTCTTC.